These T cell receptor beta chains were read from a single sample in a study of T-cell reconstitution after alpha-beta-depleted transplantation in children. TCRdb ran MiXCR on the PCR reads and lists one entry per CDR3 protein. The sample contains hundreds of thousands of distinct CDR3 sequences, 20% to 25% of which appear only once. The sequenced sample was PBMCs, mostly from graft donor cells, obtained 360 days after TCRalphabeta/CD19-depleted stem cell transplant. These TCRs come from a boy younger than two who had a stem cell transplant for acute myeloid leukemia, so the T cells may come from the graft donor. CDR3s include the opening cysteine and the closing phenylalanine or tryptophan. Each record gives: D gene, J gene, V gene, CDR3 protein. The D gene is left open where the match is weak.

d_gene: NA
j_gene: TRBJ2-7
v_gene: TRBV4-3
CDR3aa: CASSPLPTEESGFSYEQYF

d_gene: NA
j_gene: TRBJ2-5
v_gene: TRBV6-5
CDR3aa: CATLRETQYF

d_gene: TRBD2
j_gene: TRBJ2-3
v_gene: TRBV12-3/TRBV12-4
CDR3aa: CASSTGRLAGGQADTQYF

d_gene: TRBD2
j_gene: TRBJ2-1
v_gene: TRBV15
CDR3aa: CATKLRGEYNEQFF

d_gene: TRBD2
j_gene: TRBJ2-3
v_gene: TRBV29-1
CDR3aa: CSVGTSGGPYTDTQYF

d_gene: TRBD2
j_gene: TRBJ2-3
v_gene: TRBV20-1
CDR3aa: CSATRPGGRTDTQYF

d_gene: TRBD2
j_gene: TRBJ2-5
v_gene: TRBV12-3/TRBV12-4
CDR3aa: CASSPGTSGETQYF

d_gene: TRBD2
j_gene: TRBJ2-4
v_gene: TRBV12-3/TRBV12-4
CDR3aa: CASSLLLAGQNIQYF

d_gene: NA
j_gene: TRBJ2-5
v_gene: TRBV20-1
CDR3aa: CSARDGRISETQYF

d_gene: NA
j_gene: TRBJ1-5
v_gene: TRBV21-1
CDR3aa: CASSKVPWQPQHF

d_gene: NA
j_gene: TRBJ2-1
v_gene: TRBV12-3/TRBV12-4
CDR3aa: CASSYEGGQFF

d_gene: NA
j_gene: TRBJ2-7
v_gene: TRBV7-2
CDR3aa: CASSPQGGNREQYF

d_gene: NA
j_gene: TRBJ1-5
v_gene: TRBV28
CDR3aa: CASSPPGTPYSNQPQHF

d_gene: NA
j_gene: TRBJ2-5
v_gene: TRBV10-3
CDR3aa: CAISGGGRETQYF

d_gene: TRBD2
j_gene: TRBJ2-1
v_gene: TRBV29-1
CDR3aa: CSVEGRLAGVYNEQFF

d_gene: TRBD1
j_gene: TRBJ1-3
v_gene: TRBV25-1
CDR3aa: CASSESDRAMGNTIYF

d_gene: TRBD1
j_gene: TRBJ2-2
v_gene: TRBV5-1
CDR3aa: CASSLSGTGRDTGELFF

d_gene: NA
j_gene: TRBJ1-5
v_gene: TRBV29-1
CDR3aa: CRLGREANQPQHF

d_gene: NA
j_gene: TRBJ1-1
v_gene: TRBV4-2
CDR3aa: CASSQEELGDTEAFF

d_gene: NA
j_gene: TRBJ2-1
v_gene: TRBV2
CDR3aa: CASSGAVRYNEQFF

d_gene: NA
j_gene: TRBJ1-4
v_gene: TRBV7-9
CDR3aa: CASSFRDEKLFF

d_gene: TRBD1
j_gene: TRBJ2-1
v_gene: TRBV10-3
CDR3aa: CAIGRTGGHNEQFF

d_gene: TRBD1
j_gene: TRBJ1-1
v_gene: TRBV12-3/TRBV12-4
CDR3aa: CASSATGGLNTEAFF

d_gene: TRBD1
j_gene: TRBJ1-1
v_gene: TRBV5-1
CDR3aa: CASSYNRGRGVNTEAFF

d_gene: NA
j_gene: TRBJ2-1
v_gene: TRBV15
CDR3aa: CATSRDRAGNEQFF

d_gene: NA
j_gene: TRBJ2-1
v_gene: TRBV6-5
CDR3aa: CASSYSQRVNEQFF

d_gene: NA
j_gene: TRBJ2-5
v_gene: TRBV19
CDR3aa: CASTPGDGQETQYF

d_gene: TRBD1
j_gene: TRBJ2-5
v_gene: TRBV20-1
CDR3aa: CSAVGQGLQETQYF

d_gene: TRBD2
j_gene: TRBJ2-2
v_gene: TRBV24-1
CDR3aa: CATSDLGLAGDTGELFF

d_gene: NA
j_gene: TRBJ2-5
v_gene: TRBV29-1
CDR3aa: CSVEAEIPQTQYF

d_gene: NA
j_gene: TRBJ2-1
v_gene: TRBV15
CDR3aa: CATSIWGPNLGNEQFF

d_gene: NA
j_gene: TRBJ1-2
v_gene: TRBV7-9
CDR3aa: CASSLARRGDYGYTF

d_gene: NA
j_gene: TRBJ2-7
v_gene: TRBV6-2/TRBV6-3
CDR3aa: CASSTLQGTRANEQYF

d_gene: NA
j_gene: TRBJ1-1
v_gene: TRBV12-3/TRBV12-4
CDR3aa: CASSLRGAMNTEAFF

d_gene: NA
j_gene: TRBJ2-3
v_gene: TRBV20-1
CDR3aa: CSASPPIHTQYF

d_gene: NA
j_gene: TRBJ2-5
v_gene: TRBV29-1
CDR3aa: CSVRGETQYF

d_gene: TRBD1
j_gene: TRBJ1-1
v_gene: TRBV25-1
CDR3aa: CASTRTGRDTEAFF